This section outlines one TCR beta chain sequence together with its context. The target of this receptor is not known. One base away there is no much larger clone; base qualities are not given. Distinct nucleotide sequences in the sample also encode this CDR3. CDR1 and CDR2 (MNHEY, SVGAGI) derive from the germline V gene. Trimming accounts for 7 bases at V and 5 bases at J, while the number of junction bases matched to no gene is 5. The CDR3 spans 14 residues, from the cysteine through the phenylalanine. The entry retains the CDR3 DNA only, 42 bases that are in frame from base 1. The library came from the immunoSEQ multiplex PCR assay. Regarding the original processing steps: The Chao-Jaccard similarity index and counts of shared clonotypes were used to quantify repertoire overlap between subsets. The table was pulled from immuneACCESS by TCRdb, which kept in-frame rearrangements only. Such tables lose some clones; where checked, under half of the loss comes from unresolved V genes, and the rest has no known cause. V, J and clone size derive from that table, while D and trimming were established from the DNA sequence. The sample has tens of thousands of clones on record, around 86% of them singletons. About 0.6% of the sample is held by the ten biggest clonotypes.

These data originate in a study of CD4 T cell repertoires in COVID-19 (dated by TCRdb to the early 2020s). For context, the study as a whole: To analyze cross-reactivity, CFSE-low cells were expanded with IL-2 for 10 days and then labeled again and restimulated with spike proteins from other coronaviruses. TCR Vbeta repertoire analysis of SARS-CoV-2-reactive T cells was conducted at the subset level in a few recovered individuals. The study characterized naturally processed CD4+ T cell responses to SARS-CoV-2 spike and nucleoprotein in COVID-19-recovered individuals, using TCR Vbeta sequencing to assess clonal composition. Beyond this particular receptor, the publication reports: Several of the most expanded SARS-CoV-2-reactive clonotypes were present in two or all three memory subsets, which suggests intraclonal diversification. Between roughly 6 and 28% of SARS-CoV-2 clonotypes were also detected in secondary cultures stimulated with SARS-CoV and/or HKU1 spike, a finding consistent with cross-reactivity.

Memory T cell samples that were not cultured were sequenced immediately after ex vivo isolation. CD4+ total memory, central memory, effector memory and circulating T follicular helper cells were isolated from peripheral blood mononuclear cells. The sequence links TRBV6-5 to TRBJ1-6; 7 junctional bases match TRBD1. This TCR came from a human donor who had COVID-19. The source material was central memory CD4+ T cells from blood, sampled before the COVID-19 pandemic. The meaning of the sample's cell subset or site label: CD4+ T central memory cells. The bases read TGTGCCAGCAAAGGTACAGGGGATAATTCACCCCTCCACTTT. This yields the protein CASKGTGDNSPLHF.